The present T cell receptor beta chain was sequenced within a study of T cell repertoires in cytomegalovirus infection. Study as a whole: It was the public TCR beta signatures that indicated both CMV infection and matching HLA type.

Germline V gene data show CDR1 as MNHEY and CDR2 as SMNVEV (reference sequence). V lost 6 bases to trimming and J lost 6 bases; unmatched junction nucleotides: 14. CDR3 length equals 16 residues. This clonotype has just one count. Its antigen is not identified. TCRdb reprocessed the reads with MiXCR, giving one entry per CDR3 protein. The sample lists 160,000 or so distinct CDR3 sequences; about 20% were seen once. Sequencing was performed on CD8+ T cells from cultured PBMCs, taken from culture after CMV antigen stimulation. The sequence came from a human donor in good health (CMV status not recorded). Some clones in this sample may be carry-over from other donors' samples. J is TRBJ1-2 and V is TRBV27, with 9 bases that match TRBD1. This CDR3 is CASRFFLDRGGDGYTF. In DNA form, the CDR3 reads TGTGCCAGCAGGTTTTTTTTGGACAGGGGCGGTGATGGCTACACCTTC.